The 5 T cell receptor beta chains below come from one sample, sequenced in a study of blood T cell repertoires in COVID-19. Some clones are missing from TCRdb's copy, which holds only in-frame ones; the method was immunoSEQ multiplex PCR. Among 150,000 or so clones, about 76% were seen once, and the ten largest hold roughly 4.9%. Sequencing was done on a sample of peripheral blood. The receptors shown here come from a woman in her seventies with COVID-19, enrolled during active disease.

A word on this clone: Relative to the germline gene, one junction end is altered; a read error may explain this. The V and J genes are TRBV28 and TRBJ1-2, with D uncertain. The CDR3 has 10 amino acids. Per the germline V gene, CDR1 is MDHEN and CDR2 is SYDVKM. As DNA, the CDR3 is TGTGCCAGCAGTCCGAAACTTCGCTCCTTC. Protein product: CASSPKLRSF.

A few counts support this clone. V is TRBV3-1 (or the pseudogene TRBV3-2) and J is TRBJ2-1; TRBD2 is a possible D gene (5 bases). V was shortened by 1 base and J by 7 bases, with 11 bases between the two germline ends. This CDR3 is built from 14 residues. Germline V gene lookup returns CDR1 LGHDT and CDR2 YNNKEL (reference sequence). The CDR3 loop is CASSQALPGNEQFF. CDR3 coding DNA: TGTGCCAGCAGCCAAGCTTTACCGGGAAATGAGCAGTTCTTC.

The rearrangement uses TRBV9 and TRBJ2-5, with D possibly TRBD1 on 6 matching bases. CDR1 is SGDLS, CDR2 YYNGEE, per germline. The CDR3 runs to 13 residues. V lost 3 bases to trimming and J lost 2 bases, with 8 bases between them. CDR3 coding DNA: TGTGCCAGCAGCGGGACAGCTCAAGAGACCCAGTACTTC. It is translated as CASSGTAQETQYF.

The gene calls are TRBV6-5 and TRBJ1-6; TRBD1 matches at 7 bases. CDR1 and CDR2 from the germline V gene are MNHEY and SVGAGI. Trimming removed 4 bases from V and 9 bases from J; junction bases left unmatched: 3. The CDR3 totals 13 residues. CDR3 nucleotides: TGTGCCAGCAGTTCCGGACAGGCTTCACCCCTCCACTTT. Translation gives CASSSGQASPLHF.

The rearrangement links TRBV12-3 or TRBV12-4 to TRBJ2-3, with TRBD1 identical over 7 bases. The CDR3 totals 13 residues. J gave up 6 bases and V 6 bases, and 6 bases lay outside the gene matches. CDR3 loop: CASSRQGWDTQYF. CDR3 nucleotides: TGTGCCAGCAGCCGACAGGGATGGGATACGCAGTATTTT.